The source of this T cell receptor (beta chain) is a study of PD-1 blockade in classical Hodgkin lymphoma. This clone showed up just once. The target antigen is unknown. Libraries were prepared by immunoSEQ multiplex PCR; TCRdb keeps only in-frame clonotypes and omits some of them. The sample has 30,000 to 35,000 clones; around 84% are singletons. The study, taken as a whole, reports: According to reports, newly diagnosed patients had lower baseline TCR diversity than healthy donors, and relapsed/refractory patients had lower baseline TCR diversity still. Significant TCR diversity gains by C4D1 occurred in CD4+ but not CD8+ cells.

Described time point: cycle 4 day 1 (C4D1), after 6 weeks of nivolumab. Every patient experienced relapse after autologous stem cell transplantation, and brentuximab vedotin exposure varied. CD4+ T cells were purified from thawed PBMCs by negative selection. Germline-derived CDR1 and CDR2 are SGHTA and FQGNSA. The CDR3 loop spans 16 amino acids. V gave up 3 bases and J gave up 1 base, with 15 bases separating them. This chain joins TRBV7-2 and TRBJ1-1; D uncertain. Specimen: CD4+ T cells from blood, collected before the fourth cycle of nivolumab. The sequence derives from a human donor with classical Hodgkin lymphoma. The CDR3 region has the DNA TGTGCCAGCAGCTTGCCAGTCGTCCACTCGAACACTGAAGCTTTCTTT. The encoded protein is CASSLPVVHSNTEAFF. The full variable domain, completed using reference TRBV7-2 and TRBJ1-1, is GAGVSQSPSNKVTEKGKDVELRCDPISGHTALYWYRQSLGQGLEFLIYFQGNSAPDKSGLPSDRFSAERTGGSVSTLTIQRTQQEDSAVYLCASSLPVVHSNTEAFFGQGTRLTVV.